This T cell receptor beta chain was recorded in a study of shared clonotypes between healthy human individuals. Per the germline V gene, CDR1 is LGHNA and CDR2 is YSLEER. With 2 bases removed from V and 2 bases from J, the gap between germline ends came to 16 bases. The length of the CDR3 is 17 residues. Terminally differentiated effector memory CD45RA+ cells were excluded by CCR7 positive selection of CD45RO-negative cells. Clones were read by immunoSEQ multiplex PCR, and TCRdb kept only the in-frame ones, dropping some. The repertoire holds approximately 2,000,000 clones, with just over 90% as singletons.

This chain connects TRBV4-3 to TRBJ2-1, with D possibly matching TRBD2 (6 bases). The TCR comes from a man younger than 35 in good health. Some clones in this sample may be carry-over from other donors' samples. Material for sequencing was naive CD8+ T cells from PBMCs. CDR3 sequence: CASSQQTRGDTYNEQFF. In nucleotides, the CDR3 is TGCGCCAGCAGCCAACAGACTAGAGGAGACACCTACAATGAGCAGTTCTTC.